These 6 T cell receptor beta chains were all obtained from the same sample, sequenced in a study of tumor-infiltrating lymphocytes in primary liver carcinoma. TCR beta cDNA was prepared out of 500 ng total RNA by means of a constant-region primer. It was through three nested multiplex PCR rounds of slightly modified ARM-PCR that TCR beta libraries arose. For approximately 11 cycles apiece, the opening two PCR rounds ran with TRBV1-TRBV30 forward primers and a C-beta reverse primer. TCRdb re-derived calls from the multiplex PCR reads in MiXCR, one entry per CDR3 protein. The table includes 40,000 or so distinct CDR3 sequences, more than 60% detected once. RNA and DNA were co-extracted from around 20-30 mg of unsorted bulk tissue. What was sequenced was tumor-adjacent normal liver tissue. These receptors were obtained from a man aged 35-49 years with primary liver carcinoma and hepatitis B virus infection.

With respect to this clonotype: Because it lacks the conserved phenylalanine or tryptophan at the end, this CDR3 is likely a read error. The chain recombines TRBV6-1 with TRBJ1-3, with unresolved D. The length of the CDR3 is 15 residues. Germline CDR1 MNHNS, CDR2 SASEGT. The chain's CDR3 is CAGSEQDGSGNTIYS. DNA for the CDR3: TGTGCCGGCAGTGAGCAGGACGGCTCTGGAAACACCATATATTCT.

On this clonotype itself: The junction shows a germline mismatch at one end, possibly a read error. The chain employs TRBV30 and TRBJ2-7; 7 nucleotides line up with TRBD2. Germline V gene data show CDR1 as GTSNPN and CDR2 as SVGIG (reference sequence). The CDR3 loop spans 13 amino acids. This CDR3 is CAWSGEGITKQYF. DNA of the CDR3: TGTGCCTGGAGTGGGGAGGGGATCACGAAGCAGTATTTC.

This clonotype was seen once. This chain joins TRBV6-5 and TRBJ2-3; 9 bases align to TRBD2. The CDR3 consists of 15 residues. Unmatched junction bases numbered 19, after V lost 7 bases and J lost 14 bases. Germline V CDR1 and CDR2: MNHEY, SVGAGI. CDR3 residues: CASNPGLAGTDSLYF. The CDR3 coding sequence is TGTGCCAGCAACCCAGGGCTAGCGGGAACTGATTCGCTGTATTTT.

On this clonotype itself: It is likely a read error, because the conserved phenylalanine at the end of the CDR3 is missing. The DNA is left out, because the CDR3 cannot be placed on it with certainty; the CDR3 is given as TCRdb lists it. The chain is built from TRBV4-1 and TRBJ2-1; whether TRBD2, the table's D call, matches the DNA was not checked. CDR1 MGHRA and CDR2 YSYEKL come from the germline V gene. The CDR3 region is 12 residues in length, termini included. CDR3 residues: CASSPGLGVLSL.

Comment on this clonotype: A junction boundary mismatches the germline segment, possibly from a read error. The chain joins TRBV6-2 or TRBV6-3 to TRBJ1-2; D is undetermined. The CDR3 is 12 amino acids. Germline assignment: CDR1 MNHEY and CDR2 SVGEGT. CDR3 sequence (DNA): TGTGCCAGCAGCCCAACAGCCTATGGTTACGCCTTC. Protein: CASSPTAYGYAF.

Only a few counts were recorded for this clonotype. A much larger clonotype is one base distant, so this may be a read error. CDR3 region: CATSNSGTSERVDEQYF. CDR3 coding DNA: TGTGCCACCAGCAATTCCGGGACTAGCGAGAGGGTCGACGAGCAGTACTTC. V usage is TRBV24-1 and J usage is TRBJ2-7; 10 nucleotides align to TRBD2. This CDR3 spans 17 amino acids. Germline assignment: CDR1 KGHDR and CDR2 SFDVKD. V lost 7 bases to trimming and J lost 5 bases; unmatched junction nucleotides: 16.